Presented here are 25 T cell receptor beta chains from one specimen sequenced in a study of cytomegalovirus exposure and HLA in healthy donors. The PCR had 60 Vbeta and 13 Jbeta primers. Generated by immunoSEQ multiplex PCR, the TCRdb table keeps only in-frame clones and is missing some. Seen here are about 210,000 clones, 81% observed once, and the top ten hold about 3.4%. The sequenced material came from PBMCs. Receptors originate from a man aged 40-49 years in good health and CMV-seropositive.

The chain combines TRBV5-1 with TRBJ2-7, with D possibly matching TRBD2 (5 bases). Trimming cost V 7 bases and J 7 bases, with 15 bases left between them. The CDR3 loop spans 12 amino acids. Per germline, CDR1 SGHRS and CDR2 YFSETQ. CDR3 DNA sequence: TGCGCCAGCCGGAACGGGATGGGGGAGCAGTACTTC. Translation: CASRNGMGEQYF.

The chain links TRBV18 to TRBJ2-7; tentative D call: TRBD1 (5 bases). The CDR3 contains 12 residues. V was shortened by 6 bases and J by 2 bases, with 8 bases between the two germline ends. Per the germline V gene, CDR1 is KGHSH and CDR2 is LQKENI. The CDR3 loop reads CASSEGAYEQYF. Written as DNA, the CDR3 is TGTGCCAGCTCCGAAGGGGCCTACGAGCAGTACTTC.

The V and J genes are TRBV7-8 and TRBJ2-7; 10 nucleotides align to TRBD1. J lost 3 bases, V lost 5 bases, and 7 bases had no gene match. This CDR3 spans 15 amino acids. Germline assignment: CDR1 SGHVS and CDR2 FQNEAQ. The CDR3 sequence: CASSADRGAFYEQYF. The CDR3 DNA reads TGTGCCAGCAGCGCGGACAGGGGGGCTTTCTACGAGCAGTACTTC. The complete variable domain, with remaining parts taken from reference TRBV7-8 and TRBJ2-7, reads GAGVSQSPRYKVAKRGQDVALRCDPISGHVSLFWYQQALGQGPEFLTYFQNEAQLDKSGLPSDRFFAERPEGSVSTLKIQRTQQEDSAVYLCASSADRGAFYEQYFGPGTRLTVT.

As regards this clone: Other DNA sequences in the sample encode the same CDR3. The chain joins TRBV30 to TRBJ2-3; possible D gene TRBD2, 6 bases. This CDR3 contains 13 residues. The V and J ends lost 3 bases and 4 bases respectively, with 11 bases between them. Germline CDR1 is GTSNPN and CDR2 is SVGIG (reference sequence). CDR3 sequence reads: CAWRSPGADTQYF. The CDR3, as DNA: TGTGCCTGGAGGTCCCCGGGGGCAGATACGCAGTATTTT.

J is TRBJ2-5 and V is TRBV19, with 13 bases identical to TRBD2. The CDR3 has 15 residues. From germline, CDR1 is LNHDA and CDR2 SQIVND (reference sequence). V was pared by 4 bases and J by 5 bases, with 4 bases of the junction left unmatched. The CDR3: CASSTGTSGVETQYF. The DNA of the CDR3 is TGTGCCAGTAGTACCGGGACTAGCGGGGTGGAGACCCAGTACTTC.

CDR3 amino acids: CATRSGDSPLHF. The CDR3 bases are TGTGCCACCCGGAGCGGCGATTCACCCCTCCACTTT. The genes are TRBV27 and TRBJ1-6, with D uncertain. The CDR3 sequence is 12 residues long. Looked up from germline, CDR1 is MNHEY and CDR2 is SMNVEV (reference sequence). V gave up 10 bases and J gave up 8 bases, with 12 bases separating them.

The J gene is TRBJ2-7, the V gene TRBV10-3; 8 nucleotides agree with TRBD2. Germline assignment: CDR1 ENHRY and CDR2 SYGVKD. There are 12 residues in the CDR3. The J segment lost 5 bases and the V segment lost 9 bases, leaving 6 bases of the junction unmatched. The chain's CDR3 is CAIARREDEQYF. As DNA, the CDR3 is TGTGCCATAGCGCGGCGGGAGGACGAGCAGTACTTC.

The chain couples TRBV2 to TRBJ2-3, with 7 bases matching TRBD1. CDR1 and CDR2 (germline): SNHLY, FYNNEI. With V trimmed by 3 bases and J by 1 base, 1 base remained unmatched. The CDR3 is 14 amino acids. CDR3 loop: CASSETGRTDTQYF. As DNA, the CDR3 is TGTGCCAGCAGTGAGACAGGGCGCACAGATACGCAGTATTTT.

The chain has TRBV6-6 and TRBJ2-1, with 10 nucleotides matching TRBD2. The V gene's germline CDR1 is MNHNY and CDR2 SVGAGI (reference sequence). CDR3 length: 14 amino acids. After removal of 4 bases from V and 6 bases from J, the junction contained 3 bases not matched to a gene. CDR3 residues: CASSFSSGGNEQFF. The DNA of the CDR3 is TGTGCCAGCAGTTTTTCTAGCGGGGGCAATGAGCAGTTCTTC.

The rearrangement joins TRBV5-1 to TRBJ1-6, with 9 bases identical to TRBD1. Germline CDR1 SGHRS, CDR2 YFSETQ. The ends lost 0 bases at V and 10 bases at J; junction bases unmatched: 8. The CDR3 covers 16 residues. DNA of the CDR3: TGCGCCAGCAGCTTGGAACAGGGGGCAGCTGGCTCACCCCTCCACTTT. This translates into CASSLEQGAAGSPLHF.

The genes are TRBV30 and TRBJ2-5; D is perhaps TRBD2 (6 bases). The ends were cut back, 0 bases at V and 5 bases at J, with 13 bases in the middle. This CDR3 comprises 14 residues. Germline loops: CDR1 GTSNPN, CDR2 SVGIG (reference sequence). The CDR3, as DNA: TGTGCCTGGAGTGTAGGAGGCGGGGTGGAGACCCAGTACTTC. Translating gives CAWSVGGGVETQYF.

The rearrangement uses TRBV11-3 and TRBJ2-1, with TRBD1 matching over 9 bases. Looked up from germline, CDR1 is SGHNT and CDR2 is YENEEA. The V gene end was trimmed by 1 base and the J gene end by 5 bases; junction bases not matched to a gene: 3. There are 15 residues in the CDR3. The CDR3, as DNA: TGTGCCAGCAGCTTAGGGACAGGGGCAAACAATGAGCAGTTCTTC. It yields the protein CASSLGTGANNEQFF.

The gene calls are TRBV6-6 and TRBJ1-2, with D maybe TRBD1 (5 bases). Germline V gene lookup returns CDR1 MNHNY and CDR2 SVGAGI (reference sequence). Deletions cut 4 bases from V and 0 bases from J, with 12 bases between. The CDR3 loop spans 15 amino acids. The CDR3 loop reads CASSSPGVTNYGYTF. The CDR3 DNA is TGTGCCAGCAGTTCTCCGGGGGTTACTAACTATGGCTACACCTTC.

The chain couples TRBV5-1 to TRBJ1-1, with unresolved D. CDR1 is SGHRS, CDR2 YFSETQ, per germline. This CDR3 spans 15 amino acids. Trimming took 1 base from V and 7 from J, leaving 17 bases between them. The CDR3 nucleotides read TGCGCCAGCAGCTTGAGCGTCGGCCTCGCGGGTGAAGCTTTCTTT. Amino acid sequence: CASSLSVGLAGEAFF.

The chain has TRBV11-3 and TRBJ2-1; TRBD2 aligns across 7 bases. Germline trimming cut 1 base from V and 8 bases from J; bases unmatched to any gene: 2. Germline CDR1 reads SGHNT; CDR2 reads YENEEA. CDR3 length: 13 amino acids. The CDR3 nucleotides are TGTGCCAGCAGCTTAGCGGGAGGTTATGAGCAGTTCTTC. This encodes CASSLAGGYEQFF.

This rearrangement joins TRBV27 to TRBJ2-1; 11 bases match TRBD2. Per germline, CDR1 MNHEY and CDR2 SMNVEV (reference sequence). With V trimmed by 6 bases and J by 4 bases, 2 bases remained unmatched. This CDR3 contains 14 residues. This chain's CDR3 is CASSRTSGYNEQFF. The CDR3 region has the DNA TGTGCCAGCAGCCGGACTAGCGGGTACAATGAGCAGTTCTTC.

This chain connects TRBV9 to TRBJ2-2; 9 nucleotides align to TRBD2. J lost 6 bases, V lost 4 bases, and 7 bases had no gene match. CDR3 length: 15 amino acids. Germline loops: CDR1 SGDLS, CDR2 YYNGEE. The CDR3 is CASSPLSGSPGELFF. In nucleotides, the CDR3 is TGTGCCAGCAGCCCACTTAGCGGGAGCCCCGGGGAGCTGTTTTTT.

This clone was observed a few times. V and J are TRBV7-8 and TRBJ1-4; no clear D. V shed 2 bases and J shed 0 bases, with 13 bases lying between them. The CDR3 is 17 residues long. In germline, CDR1 is SGHVS, CDR2 FQNEAQ. The CDR3, as DNA: TGTGCCAGCAGCTTAAGGAGGCAACCGGCAACTAATGAAAAACTGTTTTTT. It is translated as CASSLRRQPATNEKLFF. Full variable domain (outside the CDR3, taken from reference TRBV7-8 and TRBJ1-4): GAGVSQSPRYKVAKRGQDVALRCDPISGHVSLFWYQQALGQGPEFLTYFQNEAQLDKSGLPSDRFFAERPEGSVSTLKIQRTQQEDSAVYLCASSLRRQPATNEKLFFGSGTQLSVL.

The chain links TRBV6-5 to TRBJ1-1; D call uncertain. Germline lookup yields CDR1 MNHEY and CDR2 SVGAGI. Trimming removed 0 bases from V and 2 bases from J, with 10 bases in between. The CDR3 is 15 residues long. CDR3 amino acids: CASSYSSLVNTEAFF. CDR3 DNA sequence: TGTGCCAGCAGTTACTCGAGTCTGGTTAACACTGAAGCTTTCTTT.

V is TRBV5-1 and J is TRBJ2-3; 11 bases are a match to TRBD2. The CDR3 loop spans 14 amino acids. From germline, CDR1 is SGHRS and CDR2 YFSETQ. The V gene end was trimmed by 5 bases and the J gene end by 2 bases; junction bases not matched to a gene: 1. CDR3 residues: CASRTSGDTDTQYF. In DNA form, the CDR3 reads TGCGCCAGCAGGACTAGCGGGGACACAGATACGCAGTATTTT.

This clone was observed a few times. V is TRBV10-2 and J is TRBJ2-5; 7 bases fit TRBD1. CDR1 and CDR2 (germline): WSHSY, SAAADI. J lost 5 bases, V lost 5 bases, and 11 bases had no gene match. The CDR3 consists of 15 residues. CDR3 coding DNA: TGCGCCAGCAGTTCGAGTCCCAGGGGGTGGGAGACCCAGTACTTC. Encoded protein: CASSSSPRGWETQYF.

V gene TRBV1 combines with J gene TRBJ2-3; the listed D gene, TRBD2, was not tested against the DNA. TRBV1 is a recognized pseudogene. This CDR3 is 14 amino acids long. Here the CDR3 DNA reads TGCACCCCCATCGGGGGGCCTCGGCGGGATACGCAGTATTTT. Translation gives CTPIGGPRRDTQYF.

This clone was seen once. This chain links TRBV9 with TRBJ2-1; TRBD2 matches at 8 bases. The trim removed 4 bases at V and 6 bases at J, leaving 9 bases unmatched. The CDR3 is 15 amino acids. In germline, CDR1 is SGDLS, CDR2 YYNGEE. For the CDR3, the DNA is TGTGCCAGCAGCCCTAGACTAGCGAGTTTCAATGAGCAGTTCTTC. Its protein is CASSPRLASFNEQFF.

The chain links TRBV5-4 to TRBJ2-3, with D maybe TRBD2 (5 bases). Germline V gives CDR1 SGHNT, CDR2 YYREEE (reference sequence). The V and J ends lost 3 bases and 1 base respectively, with 9 bases between them. This CDR3 region has 14 residues. CDR3 DNA: TGTGCCAGCAGCTCAGCGGAAGGCACAGATACGCAGTATTTT. Encoded protein: CASSSAEGTDTQYF.

V is TRBV11-2 and J is TRBJ2-2; unclear D gene. V lost 5 bases and J lost 1, with 8 bases in between. Germline V gene lookup returns CDR1 SGHAT and CDR2 FQNNGV. This CDR3 contains 14 residues. As DNA, the CDR3 is TGTGCCAGCAGCCGGAGAGGGAACACCGGGGAGCTGTTTTTT. This encodes CASSRRGNTGELFF.